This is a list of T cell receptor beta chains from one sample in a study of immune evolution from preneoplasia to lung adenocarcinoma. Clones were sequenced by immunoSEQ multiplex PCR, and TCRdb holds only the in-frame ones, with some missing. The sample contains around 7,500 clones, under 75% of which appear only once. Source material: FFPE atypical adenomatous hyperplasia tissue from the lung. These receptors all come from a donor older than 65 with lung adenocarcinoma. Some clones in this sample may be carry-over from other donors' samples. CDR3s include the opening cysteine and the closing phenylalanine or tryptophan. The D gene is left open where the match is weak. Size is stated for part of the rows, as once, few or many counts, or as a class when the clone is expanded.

CDR3 protein: CASSRIAGVKGDTQYF; CDR3 DNA: TGCGCCAGCAGCCGTATAGCGGGGGTTAAAGGGGATACGCAGTATTTT; CDR3 length: 16; J gene: TRBJ2-3; V gene: TRBV4-1; D gene: TRBD2; clone size: -
CDR3 protein: CALSRDRGGSPLHF; CDR3 DNA: TGTGCCCTGTCCCGGGACAGGGGAGGATCACCCCTCCACTTT; CDR3 length: 14; J gene: TRBJ1-6; V gene: TRBV30; D gene: TRBD1; clone size: few
CDR3 protein: CASGDSYGYTF; CDR3 DNA: TGTGCCAGCGGCGACAGCTATGGCTACACCTTC; CDR3 length: 11; J gene: TRBJ1-2; V gene: TRBV2; D gene: -; clone size: -
CDR3 protein: CSAIDRDTDTQYF; CDR3 DNA: TGCAGCGCCATAGACAGGGACACAGATACGCAGTATTTT; CDR3 length: 13; J gene: TRBJ2-3; V gene: TRBV29-1; D gene: TRBD1; clone size: -
CDR3 protein: CASSYYRGGNTEAFF; CDR3 DNA: TGTGCCAGCAGCTACTACAGGGGAGGGAACACTGAAGCTTTCTTT; CDR3 length: 15; J gene: TRBJ1-1; V gene: TRBV13; D gene: TRBD1; clone size: few
CDR3 protein: CASSRGTNAGELFF; CDR3 DNA: TGCGCCAGCAGCCGGGGGACAAACGCCGGGGAGCTGTTTTTT; CDR3 length: 14; J gene: TRBJ2-2; V gene: TRBV4-1; D gene: -; clone size: -
CDR3 protein: CASSYSIGTQETQYF; CDR3 DNA: TGTGCCAGCAGTTACTCCATCGGAACCCAAGAGACCCAGTACTTC; CDR3 length: 15; J gene: TRBJ2-5; V gene: TRBV6-6; D gene: -; clone size: -
CDR3 protein: CASSLWEQGGELFF; CDR3 DNA: TGTGCCAGCAGCTTATGGGAGCAGGGCGGGGAGCTGTTTTTT; CDR3 length: 14; J gene: TRBJ2-2; V gene: TRBV7-6; D gene: -; clone size: few
CDR3 protein: CASGGLNGGYTF; CDR3 DNA: TGTGCCAGCGGGGGGCTGAATGGGGGCTACACCTTC; CDR3 length: 12; J gene: TRBJ1-2; V gene: TRBV5-4; D gene: -; clone size: -
CDR3 protein: CAWWYWGSTDTQYF; CDR3 DNA: TGTGCCTGGTGGTACTGGGGAAGCACAGATACGCAGTATTTT; CDR3 length: 14; J gene: TRBJ2-3; V gene: TRBV30; D gene: -; clone size: -
CDR3 protein: CASSFPRGETQYF; CDR3 DNA: TGTGCCAGCAGCTTTCCTAGAGGGGAGACCCAGTACTTC; CDR3 length: 13; J gene: TRBJ2-5; V gene: TRBV7-9; D gene: -; clone size: few
CDR3 protein: CASSLGGSYEQYF; CDR3 DNA: TGTGCCAGCAGTTTGGGCGGGAGCTACGAGCAGTACTTC; CDR3 length: 13; J gene: TRBJ2-7; V gene: TRBV28; D gene: TRBD2; clone size: -
CDR3 protein: CASSLRAGATIQPQHF; CDR3 DNA: TGTGCCAGCAGCTTGAGGGCCGGGGCAACAATTCAGCCCCAGCATTTT; CDR3 length: 16; J gene: TRBJ1-5; V gene: TRBV5-5; D gene: -; clone size: -
CDR3 protein: CASSSGDTLSYNEQFF; CDR3 DNA: TGTGCCAGCAGCTCGGGGGACACACTCTCCTACAATGAGCAGTTCTTC; CDR3 length: 16; J gene: TRBJ2-1; V gene: TRBV4-2; D gene: -; clone size: few
CDR3 protein: CASGLVTGNQPQHF; CDR3 DNA: TGTGCTAGTGGTTTGGTGACAGGTAATCAGCCCCAGCATTTT; CDR3 length: 14; J gene: TRBJ1-5; V gene: TRBV12-5; D gene: -; clone size: -
CDR3 protein: CAISGEQSNTEAFF; CDR3 DNA: TGTGCCATCAGTGGGGAACAGTCGAACACCGAAGCTTTCTTT; CDR3 length: 14; J gene: TRBJ1-1; V gene: TRBV10-3; D gene: -; clone size: -
CDR3 protein: CASSQKWDSNSDTQYF; CDR3 DNA: TGTGCCAGCAGCCAGAAATGGGACAGCAACTCAGATACGCAGTATTTT; CDR3 length: 16; J gene: TRBJ2-3; V gene: TRBV14; D gene: TRBD1; clone size: few
CDR3 protein: CASSVGGKAYEQYF; CDR3 DNA: TGTGCCAGCAGCGTTGGGGGGAAAGCCTACGAGCAGTACTTC; CDR3 length: 14; J gene: TRBJ2-7; V gene: TRBV9; D gene: -; clone size: -
CDR3 protein: CASSDLGQGQKLFF; CDR3 DNA: TGTGCCAGCTCCGATCTCGGACAGGGGCAGAAACTGTTTTTT; CDR3 length: 14; J gene: TRBJ1-4; V gene: TRBV18; D gene: TRBD1; clone size: -
CDR3 protein: CASRGARNQPQHF; CDR3 DNA: TGTGCCAGCAGAGGGGCTCGCAATCAGCCCCAGCATTTT; CDR3 length: 13; J gene: TRBJ1-5; V gene: TRBV2; D gene: -; clone size: -
CDR3 protein: CASGRKVNTEAFF; CDR3 DNA: TGTGCCAGTGGGAGGAAGGTCAACACTGAAGCTTTCTTT; CDR3 length: 13; J gene: TRBJ1-1; V gene: TRBV19; D gene: -; clone size: few
CDR3 protein: CAWEGQGDQSQHF; CDR3 DNA: TGTGCCTGGGAGGGACAGGGGGACCAGTCCCAGCATTTT; CDR3 length: 13; J gene: TRBJ1-5; V gene: TRBV30; D gene: TRBD1; clone size: -
CDR3 protein: CASSSPRQFF; CDR3 DNA: TGCGCCAGCAGCTCCCCCCGACAGTTCTTC; CDR3 length: 10; J gene: TRBJ2-1; V gene: TRBV10-2; D gene: -; clone size: -
CDR3 protein: CASSSLTTGVKTQYF; CDR3 DNA: TGTGCCAGCAGCTCACTAACCACAGGGGTAAAGACCCAGTACTTC; CDR3 length: 15; J gene: TRBJ2-5; V gene: TRBV5-6; D gene: TRBD1; clone size: -
CDR3 protein: CASSSGLSSYNEQFF; CDR3 DNA: TGCGCCAGCAGCTCCGGACTCTCTTCCTACAATGAGCAGTTCTTC; CDR3 length: 15; J gene: TRBJ2-1; V gene: TRBV5-1; D gene: -; clone size: -
CDR3 protein: CASSSGLANEQYF; CDR3 DNA: TGTGCCAGCAGCTCAGGACTAGCCAACGAGCAGTACTTC; CDR3 length: 13; J gene: TRBJ2-7; V gene: TRBV11-1; D gene: TRBD2; clone size: -
CDR3 protein: CASSVGGGRQPQHF; CDR3 DNA: TGTGCCAGCAGCGTAGGGGGGGGCCGGCAGCCCCAGCATTTT; CDR3 length: 14; J gene: TRBJ1-5; V gene: TRBV9; D gene: -; clone size: -
CDR3 protein: CASSTAANEKLFF; CDR3 DNA: TGTGCCAGCTCTACTGCAGCTAATGAAAAACTGTTTTTT; CDR3 length: 13; J gene: TRBJ1-4; V gene: TRBV6-1; D gene: -; clone size: few
CDR3 protein: CASRPRDRGRKLFF; CDR3 DNA: TGTGCCAGTAGGCCCCGGGACAGGGGTCGAAAACTGTTTTTT; CDR3 length: 14; J gene: TRBJ1-4; V gene: TRBV19; D gene: TRBD1; clone size: -
CDR3 protein: CASSYSGRRAQPQHF; CDR3 DNA: TGTGCCAGCAGTTACTCAGGACGGAGGGCCCAGCCCCAGCATTTT; CDR3 length: 15; J gene: TRBJ1-5; V gene: TRBV6-5; D gene: -; clone size: -
CDR3 protein: CAGTSGGLDTGELFF; CDR3 DNA: TGTGCCGGGACTAGCGGGGGGCTAGACACCGGGGAGCTGTTTTTT; CDR3 length: 15; J gene: TRBJ2-2; V gene: TRBV6-1; D gene: TRBD2; clone size: -
CDR3 protein: CSVEEAGLFYGYTF; CDR3 DNA: TGCAGCGTTGAAGAGGCAGGGTTATTCTATGGCTACACCTTC; CDR3 length: 14; J gene: TRBJ1-2; V gene: TRBV29-1; D gene: -; clone size: few
CDR3 protein: CASSEGRWDTGELFF; CDR3 DNA: TGTGCCAGCAGTGAGGGACGGTGGGACACCGGGGAGCTATTTTTT; CDR3 length: 15; J gene: TRBJ2-2; V gene: TRBV5-4; D gene: -; clone size: -
CDR3 protein: CAWSRGGAGQGNGYTF; CDR3 DNA: TGTGCCTGGAGTAGGGGAGGGGCTGGACAGGGCAATGGCTACACCTTC; CDR3 length: 16; J gene: TRBJ1-2; V gene: TRBV30; D gene: TRBD1; clone size: -
CDR3 protein: CASSRDRSGANVLTF; CDR3 DNA: TGTGCCAGCTCACGGGACAGGTCAGGGGCCAACGTCCTGACTTTC; CDR3 length: 15; J gene: TRBJ2-6; V gene: TRBV18; D gene: TRBD1; clone size: -
CDR3 protein: CASSPPAPERIYNEQFF; CDR3 DNA: TGTGCCAGCAGTCCCCCAGCCCCCGAACGCATATACAATGAGCAGTTCTTC; CDR3 length: 17; J gene: TRBJ2-1; V gene: TRBV2; D gene: -; clone size: -